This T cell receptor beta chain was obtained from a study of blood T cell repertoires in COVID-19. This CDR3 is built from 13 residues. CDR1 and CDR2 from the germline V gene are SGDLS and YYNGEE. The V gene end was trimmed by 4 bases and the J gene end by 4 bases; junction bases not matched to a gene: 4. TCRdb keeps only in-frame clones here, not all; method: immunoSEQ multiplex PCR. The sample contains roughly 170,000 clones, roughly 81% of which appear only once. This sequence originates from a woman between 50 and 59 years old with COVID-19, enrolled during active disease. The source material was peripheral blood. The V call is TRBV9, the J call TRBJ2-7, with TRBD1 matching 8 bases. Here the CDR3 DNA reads TGTGCCAGCAGCCCCCGACAGGGGTACGAGCAGTACTTC. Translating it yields CASSPRQGYEQYF.